This TCR beta chain was identified during a study of PD-L1 blockade in urothelial cancer. Across the study: Atezolizumab (1,200 mg intravenously every 3 weeks) began in about 2014 for patients. Samples of blood were analyzed 3 weeks (second dose) and 6 weeks after treatment start. Points from the study as a whole: Having blood TCR clonality under the median before treatment predicted better survival.

Time point denoted: pretreatment peripheral blood. Each patient supplied 1 to 8 pretreatment and on-treatment samples. Measured with immunoSEQ multiplex PCR; TCRdb has only the in-frame clones, and not every one. The sample has 45,000 to 50,000 clones, roughly 80% seen once. As for this clone: What it binds is unknown.

Sequenced here: PBMCs, sampled around atezolizumab (anti-PD-L1) treatment. The TCR originated in a man over 45 with urothelial cancer.

The CDR3 DNA follows: TGTGCCAGCAGCTTAAGGGGACAGGGCAATCAGCCCCAGCATTTT. It yields the protein CASSLRGQGNQPQHF. The V gene is TRBV11-2, the J gene TRBJ1-5, with TRBD1 identical over 8 bases. The V and J ends lost 2 bases and 2 bases, in that order; junction bases with no gene match: 2. This CDR3 spans 15 amino acids. The germline V gene has CDR1 SGHAT and CDR2 FQNNGV.